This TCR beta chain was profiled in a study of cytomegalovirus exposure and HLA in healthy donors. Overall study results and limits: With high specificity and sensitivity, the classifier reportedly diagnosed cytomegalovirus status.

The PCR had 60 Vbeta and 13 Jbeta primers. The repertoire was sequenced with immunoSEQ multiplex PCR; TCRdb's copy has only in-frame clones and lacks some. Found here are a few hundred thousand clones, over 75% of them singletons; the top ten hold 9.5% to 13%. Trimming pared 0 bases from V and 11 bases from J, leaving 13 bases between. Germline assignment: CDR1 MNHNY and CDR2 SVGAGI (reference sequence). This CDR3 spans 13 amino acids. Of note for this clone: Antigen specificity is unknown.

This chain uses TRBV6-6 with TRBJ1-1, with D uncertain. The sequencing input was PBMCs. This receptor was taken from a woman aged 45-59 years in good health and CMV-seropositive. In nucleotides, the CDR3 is TGTGCCAGCAGTTACTCGAACTTCCATTACGCTTTCTTT. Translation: CASSYSNFHYAFF.